This T cell receptor beta chain emerged from a study of spatial heterogeneity in lung cancer (dated by TCRdb to the late 2010s). In the study overall: Samples were obtained from over 70 patients with early-stage, untreated non-small cell lung cancer from the lung TRACERx cohort. Follow-up PBMC samples were sequenced whenever available, and the median time to follow-up was 2 to 3 years after resection. More beta-chain than alpha-chain transcripts were consistently detected, likely reflecting higher beta-chain transcript abundance. In the raw uncorrected reads, each unique combination of TCR and UMI appeared on average more than ten times. In non-small cell lung cancer, the study made a quantitative comparison of TCR alpha and beta repertoires among multiple tumor regions, matched nontumor lung and blood. Nonsynonymous mutation counts, determined by whole-exome sequencing of tumor tissue, were related to features of the TCR repertoire. Both alpha and beta chains were TCR-sequenced in around 220 tumor regions, under 80 matched nontumor lung samples and some 50 PBMC samples obtained at surgery. Study-wide findings and limitations: Only 14 patients were included in comparisons of baseline and follow-up blood repertoires. Additional single-cell paired TCR alpha and beta sequencing was considered necessary to confirm, at a functional level, the hypothesis that regional TCRs recognize regional mutations. Ubiquitous expanded tumor TCRs were detected in blood more often at tumor resection than at routine follow-up.

The method was 5' RACE. The listed sequencing device is NextSeq 500. In the TCR library protocol, a unique molecular identifier was attached to each TCR cDNA molecule so that PCR and sequencing errors could be corrected. For the original study's pipeline: Decombinator tools were used for TCR identification, UMI-based error correction and CDR3 extraction. TCRs above a frequency of 2 per 1,000, corresponding to the top 1% of the tumor frequency distribution, were defined as expanded. Rényi diversity was computed with the R vegan package after subsampling each repertoire 100 times to 5,000 TCRs. CDR3 similarity networks were constructed using string-kernel similarity of amino acid triplets, with links drawn between CDR3s whose pairwise similarity was above 0.82. TCRdb trimmed public reads at Q25 via fastp, called clones via MiXCR and kept in-frame beta chains. Rows matching on CDR3 protein sequence are summarized as one entry with the most common DNA and genes. TCRdb's processing, not the authors', yielded these V and J calls. This sample has some 110,000 distinct CDR3 sequences in its table, and less than 15% of those were observed once. The top ten clonotypes cover 16% of the sample.

This clonotype appeared many times. Its specific antigen is unknown. Base-call qualities are not available, and no considerably larger clone is one nucleotide away. The time point label here, explained by the study, means: blood at routine non-recurrence follow-up after resection. TCR sequencing used whole RNA extracted from tumor and nontumor lung tissue, or from cryopreserved PBMC samples, without cell sorting. A patient was chosen for TCR sequencing only when enough RNA was available from at least two tumor regions. CDR1 ENHRY and CDR2 SYGVKD are derived from the germline V gene. Germline trimming amounts to 4 bases on V and 6 bases on J, with 7 as the count of junction bases outside the gene matches. The CDR3, cysteine through phenylalanine, is 15 amino acids long. Just the 45-base CDR3 DNA is kept, in frame starting at base 1.

This TCR was recovered from a male donor with early-stage non-small cell lung cancer. Sequences were derived from PBMCs, sampled at follow-up. Recombination linked TRBV10-3 to TRBJ2-1; TRBD2 fits 9 bases in the junction. The DNA sequence is TGTGCCATCAGTGCCCTAGCGGGGCATGTCAATGAGCAGTTCTTC. This is translated as CAISALAGHVNEQFF.